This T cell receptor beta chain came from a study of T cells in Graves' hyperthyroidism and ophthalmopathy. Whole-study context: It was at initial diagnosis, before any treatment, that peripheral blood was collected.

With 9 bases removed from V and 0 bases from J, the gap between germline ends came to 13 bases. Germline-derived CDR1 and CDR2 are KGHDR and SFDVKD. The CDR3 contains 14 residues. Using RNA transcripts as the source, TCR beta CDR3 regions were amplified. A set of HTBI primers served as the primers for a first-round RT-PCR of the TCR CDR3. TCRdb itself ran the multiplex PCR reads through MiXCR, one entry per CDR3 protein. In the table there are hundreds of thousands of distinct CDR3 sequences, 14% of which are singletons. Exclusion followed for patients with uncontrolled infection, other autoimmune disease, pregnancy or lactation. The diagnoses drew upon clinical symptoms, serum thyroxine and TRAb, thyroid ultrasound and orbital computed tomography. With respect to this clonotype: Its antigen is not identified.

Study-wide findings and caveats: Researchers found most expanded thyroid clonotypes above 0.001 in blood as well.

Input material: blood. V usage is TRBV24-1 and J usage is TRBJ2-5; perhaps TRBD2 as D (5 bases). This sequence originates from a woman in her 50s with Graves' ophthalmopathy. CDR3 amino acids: CATEGTPYQETQYF. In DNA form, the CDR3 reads TGTGCCACCGAGGGAACCCCTTACCAAGAGACCCAGTACTTC.